This T cell receptor beta chain was sequenced during a study of cytomegalovirus exposure and HLA in healthy donors. Study details: Approximately 190 million T cells yielded more than 90 million unique TCR beta sequences, as an earlier analysis found.

General study findings and limits: In a later analysis, CMV-associated beta chains were mostly HLA-associated, it appeared. A later analysis associated about 18,000 TCR beta sequences with HLA alleles at a 0.05 false discovery rate.

On this clone itself: Its target is not known.

CDR1 and CDR2 (germline): SGHTA, FQGNSA. Trimming removed 2 bases from V and 6 bases from J, with 14 bases in between. The CDR3 covers 15 residues. Primers: 60 Vbeta forward and 13 Jbeta reverse. TCRdb keeps only in-frame clones here, not all; method: immunoSEQ multiplex PCR. The sample has tens of thousands of clones; roughly four fifths are singletons. In nominal health when sampled, donors likely had unrecorded immune exposures nonetheless. The sequenced sample was PBMCs. The TCR was taken from a woman aged 30 to 39 in good health and CMV-seropositive. The chain uses TRBV7-2 and TRBJ2-1, with D perhaps TRBD2 (6 bases). CDR3 bases: TGTGCCAGCAGCTTAAACGCGGGACTCTTCAATGAGCAGTTCTTC. It codes for CASSLNAGLFNEQFF.